A selection of T cell receptor beta chains follows, all from one sample in a study of shared clonotypes between healthy human individuals. The repertoire was sequenced with immunoSEQ multiplex PCR; TCRdb's copy has only in-frame clones and lacks some. The table has 2 million to 3 million clones, approximately 90% seen once; the top ten hold around 0.14%. Sequencing used naive CD4+ T cells sorted from blood. These receptors were obtained from a man aged 18-30 years in good health. Both conserved end residues are part of each CDR3. A D gene is named only where the DNA matches it firmly. Clone sizes are given selectively: once, few, many, or a class where the clone is expanded.

abundance | d_gene | j_gene | v_gene | CDR3nt | CDR3aa
few | . | TRBJ1-2 | TRBV4-1 | TGCGCCAGCAGCGTACACAGAGATAACTATGGCTACACCTTC | CASSVHRDNYGYTF
. | TRBD2 | TRBJ2-7 | TRBV28 | TGTGCCAGCAGTGGGACTAGCGGGAGCCCATACGAGCAGTACTTC | CASSGTSGSPYEQYF
. | . | TRBJ2-7 | TRBV6-6 | TGTGCCAGCAGCCGACAGAGAACGTACGAGCAGTACTTC | CASSRQRTYEQYF
. | . | TRBJ2-3 | TRBV12-2 | TGTGCAAGTCGCTTAGCCATATGGACACGGGGGACTAGCACAGATACGCAGTATTTT | CASRLAIWTRGTSTDTQYF
. | TRBD2 | TRBJ2-5 | TRBV27 | TGTGCCAGCAGCCCCCTCAGGTGGGACTACCGCCAAGAGACCCAGTACTTC | CASSPLRWDYRQETQYF
. | TRBD1 | TRBJ2-7 | TRBV6-5 | TGTGCCAGCAGCAACAGGGGATATTACGCCTACGAGCAGTACTTC | CASSNRGYYAYEQYF
. | . | TRBJ1-2 | TRBV27 | TGTGCCAGCAGTTCGGGGTGGTCTGGGTATGGCTACACCTTC | CASSSGWSGYGYTF
. | TRBD1 | TRBJ1-2 | TRBV30 | TGTGCCTGGAGTGTACGGAGGGGGCCCAACTATGGCTACACCTTC | CAWSVRRGPNYGYTF
. | TRBD2 | TRBJ2-3 | TRBV5-1 | TGCGCCAGCAGCTCCGGGACTACCTACACAGATACGCAGTATTTT | CASSSGTTYTDTQYF
. | TRBD1 | TRBJ1-2 | TRBV4-3 | TGCGCCAGCAGCCACAGGGACAGGTTTAACTATGGCTACACCTTC | CASSHRDRFNYGYTF
. | TRBD2 | TRBJ2-7 | TRBV6-5 | TGTGCCAGCAGTCGGGGGACTAGCGGTATCAACGAGCAGTACTTC | CASSRGTSGINEQYF
few | TRBD1 | TRBJ1-2 | TRBV30 | TGTGCCTGGAGAGTCAGGGGGCTGAACTATGGCTACACCTTC | CAWRVRGLNYGYTF
. | . | TRBJ1-4 | TRBV6-6 | TGTGCCAGCAGTACCTCAGGGAATGAAAAACTGTTTTTT | CASSTSGNEKLFF
. | . | TRBJ1-2 | TRBV5-1 | TGCGCCAGCAGCTTGAGGGAGACGGTTGGCTACACCTTC | CASSLRETVGYTF
. | TRBD2 | TRBJ2-7 | TRBV28 | TGTGCCAGCAGTTCACCGAGCGGGATACCAAATTCCTACGAGCAGTACTTC | CASSSPSGIPNSYEQYF
few | TRBD2 | TRBJ2-5 | TRBV7-9 | TGTGCCAGCAGCCAAAGCGGGGGAGGGGAGACCCAGTACTTC | CASSQSGGGETQYF
. | . | TRBJ1-5 | TRBV5-8 | TGTGCCAGCGATTTTAGGGCGGGCCTCAATCAGCCCCAGCATTTT | CASDFRAGLNQPQHF
. | . | TRBJ2-7 | TRBV21-1 | TGTGCCAGCAGCAATCCCCTGGCTAGCTGGATAGGCTACGAGCAGTACTTC | CASSNPLASWIGYEQYF
. | . | TRBJ2-7 | TRBV28 | TGTGCCAGCAGTTTACCAGCCCCCTACGAGCAGTACTTC | CASSLPAPYEQYF
. | . | TRBJ2-1 | TRBV7-8 | TGTGCCAGCAGACACGGTGACAATGAGCAGTTCTTC | CASRHGDNEQFF
. | . | TRBJ2-3 | TRBV6-1 | TGTGCCAGCAGTGAAGGCTTAAAGGGAGATACGCAGTATTTT | CASSEGLKGDTQYF
. | TRBD1 | TRBJ2-3 | TRBV5-4 | TGTGCCAGCAGCTTGCGGACAGGCCCCACAGATACGCAGTATTTT | CASSLRTGPTDTQYF
. | TRBD2 | TRBJ2-7 | TRBV5-1 | TGCGCCAGCAGCTTGGGTGGAGCGGGAGGTTCCTACGAGCAGTACTTC | CASSLGGAGGSYEQYF
. | . | TRBJ2-7 | TRBV11-2 | TGTGCCAGCAGCCCGTCCGGTGAGGGGGGAGTCCTGTTCGAGCAGTACTTC | CASSPSGEGGVLFEQYF
. | . | TRBJ1-6 | TRBV6-1 | TGTGCCAGCAGTGAATTCAGGGTAAATTCACCCCTCCACTTT | CASSEFRVNSPLHF
. | . | TRBJ1-2 | TRBV6-4 | TGTGCCAGCAGTGAAAAGGGGGATAATGGCTACACCTTC | CASSEKGDNGYTF
. | TRBD1 | TRBJ2-2 | TRBV10-3 | TGTGCCGCGAAAGGGACAGGGCTCGGCGGGGAGCTGTTTTTT | CAAKGTGLGGELFF
once | TRBD1 | TRBJ2-7 | TRBV11-3 | TGTGCCAGCAGCCCCAACAGGGGGGTAACCTACGAGCAGTACTTC | CASSPNRGVTYEQYF
. | . | TRBJ1-6 | TRBV27 | TGTGCCAGCAGTTCCCTCGTCGGGGGCGGAAATTCACCCCTCCACTTT | CASSSLVGGGNSPLHF
. | . | TRBJ2-7 | TRBV5-6 | TGTGCCAGCAGCTTTTTACGTTCCCCTTTCTCGGAGCAGTACTTC | CASSFLRSPFSEQYF
once | . | TRBJ2-1 | TRBV7-9 | TGTGCCAGCAGCTTAGTCAGGAATGAGCAGTTCTTC | CASSLVRNEQFF
. | . | TRBJ2-7 | TRBV2 | TGTGCCAGCAGTGTAGCAGGGAGTACCTACGAGCAGTACTTC | CASSVAGSTYEQYF
. | TRBD1 | TRBJ2-5 | TRBV7-2 | TGTGCCAGCAGCTCCTGGACAGGGGAGCGGGAGACCCAGTACTTC | CASSSWTGERETQYF
. | . | TRBJ1-1 | TRBV6-6 | TGTGCCAGCAGTTACTCTGGGGCAGGGGCCCACACTGAAGCTTTCTTT | CASSYSGAGAHTEAFF
few | TRBD1 | TRBJ1-1 | TRBV2 | TGTGCCAGCAGTGGGGCGACAGGGGGCAGTGAAGCTTTCTTT | CASSGATGGSEAFF
. | TRBD1 | TRBJ2-3 | TRBV5-4 | TGTGCCAGCAGCTCGGCCGGGACAGGGGTAATGCGGGCGCAGTATTTT | CASSSAGTGVMRAQYF
once | . | TRBJ2-3 | TRBV6-5 | TGTGCCAGCTCCCGGGGGTGGACGGATACGCAGTATTTT | CASSRGWTDTQYF
. | . | TRBJ1-1 | TRBV29-1 | TGCAGCGTTGATTTGGGGCCAGGAGGTCCCCCTGAAGCTTTCTTT | CSVDLGPGGPPEAFF
. | TRBD1 | TRBJ1-4 | TRBV5-1 | TGCGCCAGCATCCTCTCCCCGGGACAGCCTTTAACTAATGAAAAACTGTTTTTT | CASILSPGQPLTNEKLFF
. | . | TRBJ1-2 | TRBV18 | TGTGCCAGCTCACCATTTAGGGACTATGGCTACACCTTC | CASSPFRDYGYTF
. | . | TRBJ1-1 | TRBV20-1 | TGCAGTGCCCCGGTCAACACTGAAGCTTTCTTT | CSAPVNTEAFF
. | . | TRBJ2-3 | TRBV7-2 | TGTGCCAGCAATTCTGGGAGCGGCCTTAATACGCAGTATTTT | CASNSGSGLNTQYF
. | . | TRBJ1-5 | TRBV28 | TGTGCCAGCAACGACTTTGGCCCCTCGGTGGGCAATCAGCCCCAGCATTTT | CASNDFGPSVGNQPQHF
once | . | TRBJ2-3 | TRBV6-5 | TGTGCCAGCAGTTACCTAGGACCCCCTACGCAGTATTTT | CASSYLGPPTQYF
. | TRBD1 | TRBJ2-7 | TRBV7-9 | TGTGCCAGCAGCCCCCGGGACAGGGGGCCCCACGAGCAGTACTTC | CASSPRDRGPHEQYF
. | . | TRBJ2-3 | TRBV9 | TGTGCCAGCAGCCTTCGCCCGGACGGTGCTGGCACAGATACGCAGTATTTT | CASSLRPDGAGTDTQYF
. | . | TRBJ2-1 | TRBV29-1 | TGCAGCGCACGAAGGGGGGGATTAACCTCCTACAATGAGCAGTTCTTC | CSARRGGLTSYNEQFF
. | . | TRBJ2-7 | TRBV7-2 | TGTGCCAGCAGTGACTCTCCCTACGAGCAGTACTTC | CASSDSPYEQYF
. | . | TRBJ1-2 | TRBV27 | TGTGCCAGCAGTTTAGACGCTTGGAACTATGGCTACACCTTC | CASSLDAWNYGYTF
. | . | TRBJ1-2 | TRBV28 | TGTGCCAGCAGTTTGACCGCCCCCTCTAACTATGGCTACACCTTC | CASSLTAPSNYGYTF
. | . | TRBJ1-2 | TRBV15 | TGTGCCACCAGCAGAGGTGGGTCAGTGGGTGGCTACACCTTC | CATSRGGSVGGYTF
. | . | TRBJ2-3 | TRBV27 | TGTGCCAGCAGTTTAAGGCGGATTAGCACAGATACGCAGTATTTT | CASSLRRISTDTQYF
. | . | TRBJ2-1 | TRBV6-5 | TGTGCCAGCAGTTATAGGTATGAGCAGTTCTTC | CASSYRYEQFF
. | TRBD1 | TRBJ1-5 | TRBV4-1 | TGCGCCAGCAGGGGGGACAGCTATAGCAATCAGCCCCAGCATTTT | CASRGDSYSNQPQHF
. | . | TRBJ1-1 | TRBV30 | TGTGCCTGGAGTCCCCGAATTGGAGCGAACACTGAAGCTTTCTTT | CAWSPRIGANTEAFF
. | . | TRBJ1-2 | TRBV7-2 | TGTGCCAGCAGCTTAGCGCACGACAGCGTCTATGGCTACACCTTC | CASSLAHDSVYGYTF
once | . | TRBJ2-7 | TRBV9 | TGTGCCAGCAGCGTAGTTCCTTGGTCTGGCGTTTACGAGCAGTACTTC | CASSVVPWSGVYEQYF
. | . | TRBJ2-7 | TRBV6-1 | TGTGCCAGCAGTGAGTACCTATACGAGCAGTACTTC | CASSEYLYEQYF
. | TRBD2 | TRBJ2-5 | TRBV7-9 | TGTGCCAGCAGAGAACTAGCGGGAGGGGAGACCCAGTACTTC | CASRELAGGETQYF